The 5 T cell receptor beta chains in this list originate from one sample, sequenced in a study of CD4+ T cells in melanoma (dated 2022 in TCRdb). Library method: the immunoSEQ multiplex PCR assay. Imported from immuneACCESS, the table was reduced by TCRdb to in-frame sequences with V and J called. These copies leave out some clones; in studies compared against another copy, an unresolved V gene accounts for under half, and the cause of the remainder is not known. Within this sample are about 110,000 clones, with around 93% of them counted one time only. Clones ranked in the top ten supply 2.5% to 3.5% of the sample. What was sequenced was peripheral blood. The receptor source for this set is a human donor with melanoma.

This rearrangement joins TRBV11-2 to TRBJ1-2; D gene uncertain. Germline CDR1 SGHAT, CDR2 FQNNGV. The CDR3 extends over 16 amino acids. The V and J ends lost 0 bases and 7 bases respectively, with 18 bases between them. In DNA form, the CDR3 reads TGTGCCAGCAGCTTAGATCAGGTTACGGGATTGGGTGGCTACACCTTC. Protein product: CASSLDQVTGLGGYTF.

This clone has only one observation. Written as DNA, the CDR3 is TGTGCCAGCAGCCCTTTGGCGCGGGAGGGTGAGCAGTTCTTC. Residues: CASSPLAREGEQFF. This sequence joins TRBV7-6 and TRBJ2-1; TRBD2 aligns across 9 bases. Germline CDR1 reads SGHVS; CDR2 reads FNYEAQ. Unmatched junction bases numbered 8, after V lost 5 bases and J lost 9 bases. The CDR3 sequence is 14 residues long.

The chain carries TRBV7-3 and TRBJ1-5; D may be TRBD1 (6 bases). V was pared by 1 base and J by 2 bases, with 9 bases between. The CDR3 has 15 amino acids. Germline assignment: CDR1 SGHTA and CDR2 FQGTGA. The CDR3 is CASSLIRTGNQPQHF. DNA for the CDR3: TGTGCCAGCAGCTTAATAAGGACAGGCAATCAGCCCCAGCATTTT. The full variable domain, its missing parts supplied by reference TRBV7-3 and TRBJ1-5, is GAGVSQTPSNKVTEKGKYVELRCDPISGHTALYWYRQSLGQGPEFLIYFQGTGAADDSGLPNDRFFAVRPEGSVSTLKIQRTERGDSAVYLCASSLIRTGNQPQHFGDGTRLSIL.

The genes are TRBV2 and TRBJ2-7; 8 nucleotides agree with TRBD1. Germline loops: CDR1 SNHLY, CDR2 FYNNEI. The V and J ends lost 7 bases and 5 bases, in that order; junction bases with no gene match: 10. The CDR3 extends over 14 amino acids. The DNA for the CDR3 is TGTGCCAGCAAGGTTGACAGGGGTATCGACGAGCAGTACTTC. This codes for CASKVDRGIDEQYF.

Regarding this clone: Additional DNA sequences in this sample encode the identical CDR3. V usage is TRBV7-2 and J usage is TRBJ1-2; the D is unclear. This CDR3 contains 12 residues. Germline lookup yields CDR1 SGHTA and CDR2 FQGNSA. With 1 base removed from V and 4 bases from J, the gap between germline ends came to 4 bases. The CDR3 loop is CASSLGGYGYTF. In DNA, the CDR3 is TGTGCCAGCAGCTTAGGCGGCTATGGCTACACCTTC.